The entry below describes one T cell receptor beta chain. The data are from a study of T cell changes during pregnancy in multiple sclerosis. The V gene's germline CDR1 is SQVTM and CDR2 ANQGSEA. V lost 3 bases and J lost 1, with 15 bases in between. The CDR3 consists of 16 residues. Here immunoSEQ multiplex PCR was the method, and the copy in TCRdb shows in-frame clones only, minus some. The data show 70,000 to 80,000 clones, 92% seen once. The rearrangement joins TRBV29-1 to TRBJ2-2; TRBD2 might be the D (5 bases). The origin of this receptor is a female donor in good health, enrolled as a control in a pregnancy study. This material consisted of peripheral blood, taken after pregnancy. DNA of the CDR3: TGCAGCGTTGACACCCCCCCCGGGATGAACACCGGGGAGCTGTTTTTT. Amino acid sequence: CSVDTPPGMNTGELFF.